This T cell receptor (beta chain) comes out of a study of cytomegalovirus exposure and HLA in healthy donors. Findings and caveats of the study: Analyses of presence/absence relied on an assumption of roughly uniform sequencing depth across donors. The majority of TCR sequences were rare, yet some public TCRs appeared in many donors.

With respect to this clone: Its matching antigen is unknown.

This CDR3 region has 17 residues. The V end was cut by 3 bases, the J end by 0 bases, with 15 bases between. Germline assignment: CDR1 LNHDA and CDR2 SQIVND (reference sequence). Amplification used 60 Vbeta primers and 13 Jbeta primers. Repertoires were generated with immunoSEQ multiplex PCR, while TCRdb's copy carries only in-frame clones and drops some. The profile shows approximately 280,000 clones, roughly 85% of them singletons. Sample: PBMCs. The receptor was isolated from a man aged 35-49 years in good health and CMV-seropositive. V and J are TRBV19 and TRBJ1-3; D is perhaps TRBD1 (5 bases). The DNA for the CDR3 is TGTGCCAGTAGTATCCTCGGGAGGGGCGGCTCTGGAAACACCATATATTTT. It specifies CASSILGRGGSGNTIYF. Using reference TRBV19 and TRBJ1-3 for the parts outside the CDR3, the full variable domain is DGGITQSPKYLFRKEGQNVTLSCEQNLNHDAMYWYRQDPGQGLRLIYYSQIVNDFQKGDIAEGYSVSREKKESFPLTVTSAQKNPTAFYLCASSILGRGGSGNTIYFGEGSWLTVV.